Described below is a single TCR beta chain sequence and its context. The CDR3 covers 14 residues. The V and J ends lost 5 bases and 1 base respectively, with 12 bases between them. From germline, CDR1 is SGHDT and CDR2 YYEEEE. These data originate in a study of CD8 T cells in Susac syndrome. With random hexamers, reverse transcription was performed on about 0.45 to 1 ug of RNA. Each CDR3 protein gets one entry after TCRdb re-called the immunoSEQ multiplex PCR reads with MiXCR. The sample contains more than 150,000 distinct CDR3 sequences, approximately 94% of which appear only once. The clonotype was recovered from a human donor with multiple sclerosis. V is TRBV5-6 and J is TRBJ2-5; D gene unclear. Sequencing used CD8+ T cells from PBMCs. In DNA form, the CDR3 reads TGTGCCAGCAGTCTGGGTGGGCGCCAAGAGACCCAGTACTTC. Protein product: CASSLGGRQETQYF.